What follows are 8 T cell receptor beta chains derived from one specimen sequenced in a study of STAT5B mutations in CD4+ large granular lymphocyte leukemia. Here immunoSEQ multiplex PCR was the method, and the copy in TCRdb shows in-frame clones only, minus some. The sample consists of about 24,000 clones, about three quarters of them appearing once. The source material was CD4+ T cells from blood buffy coats. These receptors came from a human donor in good health.

This chain links TRBV18 with TRBJ1-5; D gene uncertain. Germline CDR1 reads KGHSH; CDR2 reads LQKENI. This CDR3 is 13 amino acids long. The V end lost 6 bases, the J end lost 4 bases, and 10 bases lay between the germline ends. The DNA for the CDR3 is TGTGCCAGCTCGATGGACCAAAATCAGCCCCAGCATTTT. Residues: CASSMDQNQPQHF.

In DNA form, the CDR3 reads TGTGCCAGCAGACCGGGACTAGCGGGGGGGAAGGCAGATACGCAGTATTTT. This codes for CASRPGLAGGKADTQYF. This sequence joins TRBV28 and TRBJ2-3, with TRBD2 identical over 16 bases. Per germline, CDR1 MDHEN and CDR2 SYDVKM. V was clipped by 6 bases and J by 4 bases; unmatched bases: 7. The CDR3 covers 17 residues.

The chain has TRBV7-2 and TRBJ2-3; no firm D call. The germline V and J ends were trimmed by 3 bases and 1 base, with 2 bases remaining between them. The CDR3 runs 12 residues. Germline-derived CDR1 and CDR2 are SGHTA and FQGNSA. CDR3 region: CASSFGTDTQYF. CDR3 nucleotide sequence: TGTGCCAGCAGCTTCGGCACAGATACGCAGTATTTT.

The V call is TRBV11-3, the J call TRBJ2-5, with D possibly TRBD1 on 6 matching bases. This CDR3 comprises 14 residues. Germline V CDR1 and CDR2: SGHNT, YENEEA. V lost 1 base and J lost 2, with 8 bases in between. In DNA, the CDR3 is TGTGCCAGCAGCTTAGGACAGGTTCAAGAGACCCAGTACTTC. This sequence encodes CASSLGQVQETQYF.

V and J are TRBV9 and TRBJ2-2, with D possibly TRBD1 on 6 matching bases. The CDR3 is 17 residues long. V lost 1 base and J lost 2, with 15 bases in between. Germline V gene data show CDR1 as SGDLS and CDR2 as YYNGEE. The CDR3 bases are TGTGCCAGCAGCGTAACCCCAAGGACAGTAAACACCGGGGAGCTGTTTTTT. Translated, it gives CASSVTPRTVNTGELFF.

This rearrangement joins TRBV5-1 to TRBJ1-1; D is perhaps TRBD1 (5 bases). CDR1 is SGHRS and CDR2 is YFSETQ in the germline V gene. The CDR3 is 15 amino acids. Deletions cut 3 bases from V and 0 bases from J, with 12 bases between. In nucleotides, the CDR3 is TGCGCCAGCAGCTCGGCAGGGAACATGAACACTGAAGCTTTCTTT. Its translation: CASSSAGNMNTEAFF.

The rearrangement joins TRBV18 to TRBJ1-1; tentatively, D is TRBD1 (5 bases). Trimming took off 6 bases at V and 1 base at J, with 9 bases between the two ends. The CDR3 totals 13 residues. Germline V gene data show CDR1 as KGHSH and CDR2 as LQKENI. CDR3 loop: CASSQGRNTEAFF. CDR3 coding DNA: TGTGCCAGCTCCCAGGGCCGGAACACTGAAGCTTTCTTT.

The rearrangement links TRBV27 to TRBJ2-1; maybe TRBD1 (5 bases). The CDR3 spans 15 residues. V dropped 2 bases and J dropped 2 bases, with 10 bases sitting between them. Germline V gene sequence: CDR1 MNHEY, CDR2 SMNVEV (reference sequence). CDR3 sequence reads: CASSLRGPPYNEQFF. CDR3 nucleotide sequence: TGTGCCAGCAGTTTAAGGGGTCCCCCCTACAATGAGCAGTTCTTC.